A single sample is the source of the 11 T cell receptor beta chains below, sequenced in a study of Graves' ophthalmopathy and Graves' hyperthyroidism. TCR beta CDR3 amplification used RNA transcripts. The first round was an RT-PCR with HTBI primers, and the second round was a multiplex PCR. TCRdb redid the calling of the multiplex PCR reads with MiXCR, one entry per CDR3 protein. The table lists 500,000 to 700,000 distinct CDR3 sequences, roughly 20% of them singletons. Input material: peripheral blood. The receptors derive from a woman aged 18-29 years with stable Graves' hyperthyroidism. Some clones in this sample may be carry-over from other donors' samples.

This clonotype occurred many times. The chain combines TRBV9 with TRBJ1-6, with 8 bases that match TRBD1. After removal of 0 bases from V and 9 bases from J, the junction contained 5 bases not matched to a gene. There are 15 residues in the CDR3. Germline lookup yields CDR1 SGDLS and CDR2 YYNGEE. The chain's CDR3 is CASSVGTGLGSPLHF. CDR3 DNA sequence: TGTGCCAGCAGCGTAGGGACAGGGCTGGGTTCACCCCTCCACTTT.

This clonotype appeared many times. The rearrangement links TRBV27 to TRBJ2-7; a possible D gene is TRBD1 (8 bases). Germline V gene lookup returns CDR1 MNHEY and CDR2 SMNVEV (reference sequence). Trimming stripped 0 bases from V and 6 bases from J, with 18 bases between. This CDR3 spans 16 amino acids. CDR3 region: CASSLSYRGGNAEQYF. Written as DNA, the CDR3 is TGTGCCAGCAGTTTATCCTACAGGGGGGGTAACGCCGAGCAGTACTTC.

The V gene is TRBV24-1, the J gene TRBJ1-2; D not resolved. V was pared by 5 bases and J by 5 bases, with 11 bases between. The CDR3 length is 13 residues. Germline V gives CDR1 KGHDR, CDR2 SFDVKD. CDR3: CATSVELGYGYTF. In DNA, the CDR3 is TGTGCCACCAGTGTCGAGTTGGGGTATGGCTACACCTTC.

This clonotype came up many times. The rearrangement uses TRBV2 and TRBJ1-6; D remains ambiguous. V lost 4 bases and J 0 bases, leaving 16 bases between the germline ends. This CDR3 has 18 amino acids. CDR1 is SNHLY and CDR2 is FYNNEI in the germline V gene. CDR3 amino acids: CASSASHYPSSYNSPLHF. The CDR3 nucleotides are TGTGCCAGCAGTGCGTCACATTACCCTAGCTCCTATAATTCACCCCTCCACTTT.

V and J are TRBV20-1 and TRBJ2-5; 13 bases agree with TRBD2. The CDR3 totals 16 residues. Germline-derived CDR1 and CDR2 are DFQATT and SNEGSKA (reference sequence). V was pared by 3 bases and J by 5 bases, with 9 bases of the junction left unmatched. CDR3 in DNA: TGCAGTGCTAGGGGCGGGACTAGCGGGGATTGGGAGACCCAGTACTTC. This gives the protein CSARGGTSGDWETQYF.

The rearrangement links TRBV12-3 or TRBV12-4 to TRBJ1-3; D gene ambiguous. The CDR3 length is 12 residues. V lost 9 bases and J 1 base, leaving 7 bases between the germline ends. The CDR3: CASLDSGNTIYF. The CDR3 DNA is TGTGCCAGTCTAGATTCTGGAAACACCATATATTTT.

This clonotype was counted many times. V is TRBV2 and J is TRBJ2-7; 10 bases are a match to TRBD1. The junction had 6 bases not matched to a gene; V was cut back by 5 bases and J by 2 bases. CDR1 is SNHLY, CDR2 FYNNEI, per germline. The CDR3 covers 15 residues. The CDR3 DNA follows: TGTGCCAGCAGTCCGGACAGGGGGTGGGCCTACGAGCAGTACTTC. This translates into CASSPDRGWAYEQYF.

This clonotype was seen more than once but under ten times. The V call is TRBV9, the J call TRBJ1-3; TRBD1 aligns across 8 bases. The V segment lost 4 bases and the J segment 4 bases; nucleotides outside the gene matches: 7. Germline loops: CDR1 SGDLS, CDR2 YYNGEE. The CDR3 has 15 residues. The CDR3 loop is CASSLNRGSGNTIYF. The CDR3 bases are TGTGCCAGCAGCTTAAACAGGGGGTCCGGAAACACCATATATTTT. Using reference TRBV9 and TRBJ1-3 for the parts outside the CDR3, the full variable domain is DSGVTQTPKHLITATGQRVTLRCSPRSGDLSVYWYQQSLDQGLQFLIQYYNGEERAKGNILERFSAQQFPDLHSELNLSSLELGDSALYFCASSLNRGSGNTIYFGEGSWLTVV.

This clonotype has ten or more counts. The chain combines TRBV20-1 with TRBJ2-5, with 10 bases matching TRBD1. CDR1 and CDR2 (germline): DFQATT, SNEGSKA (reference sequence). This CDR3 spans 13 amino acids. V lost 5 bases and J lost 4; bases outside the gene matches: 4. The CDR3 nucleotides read TGCAGTGCTGATGGACAGGGGGGAGAGACCCAGTACTTC. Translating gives CSADGQGGETQYF.

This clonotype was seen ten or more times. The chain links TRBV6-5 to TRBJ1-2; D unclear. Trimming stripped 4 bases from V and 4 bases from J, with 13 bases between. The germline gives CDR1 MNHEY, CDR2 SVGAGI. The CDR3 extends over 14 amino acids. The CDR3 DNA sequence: TGTGCCAGCAGTTCACCGGGGAATGGCTATGGCTACACCTTC. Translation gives CASSSPGNGYGYTF.

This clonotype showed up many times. CDR3 DNA: TGTGCCAGCAGTACAGGGGGCCTCTCCTACGAGCAGTACTTC. Residues: CASSTGGLSYEQYF. This chain joins TRBV28 and TRBJ2-7; 9 bases align to TRBD1. This CDR3 is built from 14 residues. Germline CDR1 MDHEN, CDR2 SYDVKM. V gave up 5 bases and J gave up 0 bases; unmatched junction bases: 2. The full variable domain, in which reference TRBV28 and TRBJ2-7 provide the parts outside the CDR3, is DVKVTQSSRYLVKRTGEKVFLECVQDMDHENMFWYRQDPGLGLRLIYFSYDVKMKEKGDIPEGYSVSREKKERFSLILESASTNQTSMYLCASSTGGLSYEQYFGPGTRLTVT.